Below are 7 T cell receptor beta chains sequenced from a single sample in a study of tumor and adjacent non-tumor tissue in lung cancer. This sample's RNA came from whole unsorted tissue. The library came from three nested PCR rounds adapted from ARM-PCR protocols. In TCRdb, the multiplex PCR reads were re-called with MiXCR into one record per CDR3 protein. The table has tens of thousands of distinct CDR3 sequences, around 77% seen once. Sequenced input: lung tumor tissue. These receptors originate from a woman in her thirties or forties with non-small cell lung cancer.

A remark on this clonotype: One end of the junction does not line up with germline, which may come from a read error. The rearrangement uses TRBV24-1 and TRBJ2-3; D unclear. The CDR3 is made up of 13 amino acids. Germline V gene sequence: CDR1 KGHDR, CDR2 SFDVKD. CDR3 nucleotides: TGTGCCATCAGTGATTCGACAACAGATACGCAGTATTTT. It specifies CAISDSTTDTQYF.

This chain connects TRBV10-3 to TRBJ2-3, with D uncertain. Germline values: CDR1 ENHRY, CDR2 SYGVKD. Trimming removed 7 bases at V and 6 bases at J, with 8 bases between. The CDR3 length is 11 residues. In nucleotides, the CDR3 is TGTGCCATCAATCAACGGGATACGCAGTATTTT. Translated: CAINQRDTQYF.

This clonotype counts as medium-sized. The chain carries TRBV11-2 and TRBJ2-3; no firm D call. Germline-derived CDR1 and CDR2 are SGHAT and FQNNGV. The CDR3 contains 14 residues. Trimming stripped 2 bases from V and 1 base from J, with 7 bases between. The CDR3 loop reads CASSLFARTDTQYF. The CDR3 DNA follows: TGTGCCAGCAGCTTATTTGCTCGCACAGATACGCAGTATTTT.

CDR3 loop: CSSEDPRGRNNEQFF. For the CDR3, the DNA is TGCAGCTCTGAAGATCCGCGCGGAAGAAACAATGAGCAGTTCTTC. The rearrangement joins TRBV29-1 to TRBJ2-1; D unclear. The CDR3 contains 15 residues. The ends were cut back, 8 bases at V and 5 bases at J, with 22 bases in the middle. CDR1 and CDR2 (germline): SQVTM, ANQGSEA.

To note about this clonotype: At one end the junction does not follow the germline gene, possibly because of a read error. The chain has TRBV12-3 or TRBV12-4 and TRBJ1-2; D is undetermined. This CDR3 spans 13 amino acids. In DNA, the CDR3 is TGTGCCAGCAGCACTTTAGGGATATATGGTTACACCTTC. Its translation is CASSTLGIYGYTF.

V and J are TRBV29-1 and TRBJ2-1, with D perhaps given as TRBD1 or TRBD2 (5 bases each). This CDR3 region has 13 residues. Germline V gives CDR1 SQVTM, CDR2 ANQGSEA. The CDR3 region is CSVPGRTPNEQFF. In nucleotides, the CDR3 is TGCAGTGTTCCGGGACGAACCCCAAATGAGCAGTTCTTC.

As to this clonotype: Its ends do not fully match the called genes, so a read error is possible. The chain couples TRBV6-1 to TRBJ2-7, with 11 bases fitting TRBD1. Germline assignment: CDR1 MNHNS and CDR2 SASEGT. This CDR3 has 16 residues. Here the CDR3 reads CSSSDGLGQGVNEQYF. The CDR3 DNA sequence: TGTTCCAGCAGTGATGGGTTGGGACAGGGGGTGAACGAGCAGTACTTC.